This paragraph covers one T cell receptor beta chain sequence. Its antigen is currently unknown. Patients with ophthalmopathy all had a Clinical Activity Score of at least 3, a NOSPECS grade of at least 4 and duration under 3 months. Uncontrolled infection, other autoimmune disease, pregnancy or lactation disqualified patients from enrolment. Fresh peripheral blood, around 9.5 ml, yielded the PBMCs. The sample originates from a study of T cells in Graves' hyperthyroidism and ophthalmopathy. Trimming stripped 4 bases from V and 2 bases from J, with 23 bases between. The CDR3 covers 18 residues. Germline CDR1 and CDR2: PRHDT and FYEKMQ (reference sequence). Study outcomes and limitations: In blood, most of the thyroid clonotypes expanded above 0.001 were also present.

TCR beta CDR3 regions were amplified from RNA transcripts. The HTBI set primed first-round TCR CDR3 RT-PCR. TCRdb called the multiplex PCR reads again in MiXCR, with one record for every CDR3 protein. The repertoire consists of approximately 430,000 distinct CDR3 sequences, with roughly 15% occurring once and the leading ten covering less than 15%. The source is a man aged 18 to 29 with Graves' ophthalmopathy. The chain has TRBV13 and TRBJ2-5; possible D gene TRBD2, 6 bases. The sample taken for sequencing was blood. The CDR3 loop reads CASSSYGISVSGQETQYF. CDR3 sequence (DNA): TGTGCCAGCAGCTCTTATGGCATCTCTGTAAGCGGGCAAGAGACCCAGTACTTC.